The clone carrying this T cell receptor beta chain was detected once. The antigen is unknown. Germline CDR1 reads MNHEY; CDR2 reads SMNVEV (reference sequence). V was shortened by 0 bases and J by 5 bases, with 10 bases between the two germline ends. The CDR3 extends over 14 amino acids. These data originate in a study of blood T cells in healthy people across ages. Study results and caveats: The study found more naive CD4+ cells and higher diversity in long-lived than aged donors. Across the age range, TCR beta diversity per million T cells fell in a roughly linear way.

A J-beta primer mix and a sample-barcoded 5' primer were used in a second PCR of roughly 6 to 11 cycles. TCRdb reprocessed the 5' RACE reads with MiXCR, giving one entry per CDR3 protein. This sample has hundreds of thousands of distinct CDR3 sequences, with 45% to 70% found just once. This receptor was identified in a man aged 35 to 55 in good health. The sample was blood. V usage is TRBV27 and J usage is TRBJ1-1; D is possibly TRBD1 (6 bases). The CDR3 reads CASSLSRGGTEAFF. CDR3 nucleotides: TGTGCCAGCAGTTTATCTAGGGGGGGAACTGAAGCTTTCTTT.